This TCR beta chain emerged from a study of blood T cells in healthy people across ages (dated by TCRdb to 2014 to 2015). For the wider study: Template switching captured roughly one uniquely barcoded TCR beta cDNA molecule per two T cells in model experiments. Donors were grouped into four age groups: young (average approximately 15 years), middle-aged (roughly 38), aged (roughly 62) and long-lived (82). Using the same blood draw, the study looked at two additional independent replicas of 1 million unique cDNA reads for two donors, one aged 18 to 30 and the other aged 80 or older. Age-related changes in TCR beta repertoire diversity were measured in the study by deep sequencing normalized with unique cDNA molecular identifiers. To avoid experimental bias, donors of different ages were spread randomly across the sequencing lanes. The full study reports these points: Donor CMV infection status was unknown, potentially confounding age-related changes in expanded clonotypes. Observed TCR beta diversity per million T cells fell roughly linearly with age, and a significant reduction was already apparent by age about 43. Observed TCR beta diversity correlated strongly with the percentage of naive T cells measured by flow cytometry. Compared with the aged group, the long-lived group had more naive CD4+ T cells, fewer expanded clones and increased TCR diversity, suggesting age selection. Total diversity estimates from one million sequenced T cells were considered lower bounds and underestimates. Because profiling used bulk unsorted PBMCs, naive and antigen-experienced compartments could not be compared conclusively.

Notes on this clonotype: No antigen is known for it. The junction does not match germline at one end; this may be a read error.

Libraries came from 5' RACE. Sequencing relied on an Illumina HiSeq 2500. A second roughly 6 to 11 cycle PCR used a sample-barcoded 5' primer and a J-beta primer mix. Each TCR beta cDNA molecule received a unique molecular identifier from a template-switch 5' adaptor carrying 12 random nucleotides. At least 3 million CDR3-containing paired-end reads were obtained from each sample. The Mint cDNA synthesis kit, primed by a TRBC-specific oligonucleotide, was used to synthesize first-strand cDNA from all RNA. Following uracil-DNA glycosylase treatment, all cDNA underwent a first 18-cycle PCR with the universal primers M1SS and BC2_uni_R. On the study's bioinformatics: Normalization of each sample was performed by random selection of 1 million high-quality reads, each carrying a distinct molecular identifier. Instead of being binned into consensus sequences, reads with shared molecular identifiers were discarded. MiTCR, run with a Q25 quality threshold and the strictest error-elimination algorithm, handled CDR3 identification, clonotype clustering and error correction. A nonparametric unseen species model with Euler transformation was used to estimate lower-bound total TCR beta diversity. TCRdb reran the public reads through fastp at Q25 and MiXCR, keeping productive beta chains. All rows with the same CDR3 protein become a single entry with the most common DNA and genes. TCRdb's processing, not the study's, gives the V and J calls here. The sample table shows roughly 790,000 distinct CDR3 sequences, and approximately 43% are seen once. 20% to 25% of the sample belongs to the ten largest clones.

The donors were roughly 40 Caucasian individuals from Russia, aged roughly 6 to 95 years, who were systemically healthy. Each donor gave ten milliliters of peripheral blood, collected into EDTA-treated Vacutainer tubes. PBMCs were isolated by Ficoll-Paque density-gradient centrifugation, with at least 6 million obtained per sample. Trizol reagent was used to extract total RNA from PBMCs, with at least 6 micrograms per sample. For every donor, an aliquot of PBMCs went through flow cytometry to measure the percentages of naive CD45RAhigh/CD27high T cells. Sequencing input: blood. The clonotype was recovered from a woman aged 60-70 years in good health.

The CDR3 reads CSVGGDRGGETQCF. The nucleotide sequence reads as follows: TGCAGCGTCGGAGGGGACAGGGGGGGAGAGACCCAGTGCTTC. The chain employs TRBV29-1 and TRBJ2-5, with 11 junctional bases fitting TRBD1. CDR1 SQVTM and CDR2 ANQGSEA were looked up in the germline V gene. The CDR3 numbers 14 residues from cysteine through phenylalanine. Solely the CDR3 DNA is kept, with 42 bases framed from the first base. Outside the CDR3, residues come from the reference TRBV29-1 and TRBJ2-5 proteins, so the full variable domain is: SAVISQKPSRDICQRGTSLTIQCQVDSQVTMMFWYRQQPGQSLTLIATANQGSEATYESGFVIDKFPISRPNLTFSTLTVSNMSPEDSSIYLCSVGGDRGGETQCFGPGTRLLVL.